This T cell receptor (beta chain) is from a study of blood T cell repertoires in COVID-19. Study-level information: T cells, B-cell-depleted T cells, or PBMCs provided the cDNA or gDNA that served as material.

In the source study's methods: It was from reference gene primer amplification that nucleated cell counts were estimated. Method: immunoSEQ multiplex PCR; TCRdb's copy keeps in-frame clones and lacks some. V, J and clone size were drawn from that table, and D and trimming were deduced from the DNA. The repertoire holds about 92,000 clones, with around 80% as singletons. Trimming cost V 9 bases and J 4 bases, with 13 bases left between them. The CDR3 consists of 13 residues. Germline V gene lookup returns CDR1 MNHEY and CDR2 SVGAGI. The sequenced material came from peripheral blood. This receptor was identified in an elderly woman with active or convalescent COVID-19. V usage is TRBV6-5 and J usage is TRBJ1-3, with a possible D match to TRBD1 (5 bases). The DNA for the CDR3 is TGTGCCAGTTCGGGGGGGGTAGGAAACACCATATATTTT. It is translated as CASSGGVGNTIYF.